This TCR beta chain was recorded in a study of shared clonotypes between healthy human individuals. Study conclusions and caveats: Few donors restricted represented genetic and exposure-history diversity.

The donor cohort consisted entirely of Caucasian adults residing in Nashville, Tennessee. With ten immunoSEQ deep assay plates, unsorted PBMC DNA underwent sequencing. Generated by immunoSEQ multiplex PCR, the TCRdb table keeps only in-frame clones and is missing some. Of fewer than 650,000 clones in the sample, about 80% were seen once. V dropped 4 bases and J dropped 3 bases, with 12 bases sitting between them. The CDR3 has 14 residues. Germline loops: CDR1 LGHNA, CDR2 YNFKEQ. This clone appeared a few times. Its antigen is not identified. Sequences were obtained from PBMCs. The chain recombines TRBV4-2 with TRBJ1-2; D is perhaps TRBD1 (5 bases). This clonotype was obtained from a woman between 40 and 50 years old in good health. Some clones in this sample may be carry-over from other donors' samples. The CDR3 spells CASSPPGTDYGYTF. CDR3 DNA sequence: TGTGCCAGCAGCCCACCCGGGACGGACTATGGCTACACCTTC.